This is a list of T cell receptor beta chains from one sample in a study of T cells in Graves' hyperthyroidism and ophthalmopathy. TCRdb reprocessed the multiplex PCR reads with MiXCR, giving one entry per CDR3 protein. The sample yields 480,000 or so distinct CDR3 sequences, roughly 14% seen once. The sequenced material came from blood. The source is a woman aged 18-29 years with Graves' hyperthyroidism. Each CDR3 is given with its conserved first and last residue. The D gene is left open where the match is weak. Clone size is given for some rows only: seen once, a few or many times, or a class if the clone is expanded.

CDR3aa | CDR3nt | abundance | d_gene | j_gene | v_gene
CASGLGKGGNQPQHF | TGTGCTAGTGGTTTGGGGAAGGGGGGAAATCAGCCCCAGCATTTT | many | - | TRBJ1-5 | TRBV12-5
CASREGQSSGNTIYF | TGTGCCAGCAGAGAGGGACAGAGCTCTGGAAACACCATATATTTT | many | TRBD1 | TRBJ1-3 | TRBV12-3/TRBV12-4
CAWSVLIAGDPQYF | TGTGCCTGGAGTGTACTGATAGCGGGAGATCCTCAGTACTTC | - | TRBD2 | TRBJ2-4 | TRBV30
CASSTRGGGFGNEQFF | TGTGCCAGCAGCACAAGAGGGGGGGGCTTTGGCAATGAGCAGTTCTTC | many | - | TRBJ2-1 | TRBV11-2
CASSGVELDRERTEAFF | TGTGCCAGCAGTGGCGTTGAATTAGACAGGGAAAGAACTGAAGCTTTCTTT | many | TRBD1 | TRBJ1-1 | TRBV6-1
CASSYGTGNQPQHF | TGTGCCAGCAGTTATGGGACGGGCAATCAGCCCCAGCATTTT | many | - | TRBJ1-5 | TRBV6-1
CASSLGGTENTEAFF | TGTGCCAGCAGCTTAGGAGGGACAGAGAACACTGAAGCTTTCTTT | many | TRBD1 | TRBJ1-1 | TRBV11-3
CASSVGQNNEQFF | TGTGCCAGCAGTGTGGGGCAGAACAATGAGCAGTTCTTC | many | - | TRBJ2-1 | TRBV2
CASSPDLGFSNEKLFF | TGTGCCAGCTCACCAGACTTAGGTTTCTCTAATGAAAAACTGTTTTTT | few | - | TRBJ1-4 | TRBV18
CASSRLGNLTDTQYF | TGTGCCAGCAGCCGATTGGGGAACCTCACAGATACGCAGTATTTT | few | - | TRBJ2-3 | TRBV4-2
CASEGPYEQYF | TGTGCCAGCGAGGGCCCCTACGAGCAGTACTTC | many | - | TRBJ2-7 | TRBV2
CASSPPGSVGQYF | TGTGCCAGCTCTCCACCGGGGTCCGTCGGGCAGTACTTC | - | - | TRBJ2-7 | TRBV14
CASSQTAYGYTF | TGTGCCAGCAGCCAAACAGCCTATGGCTACACCTTC | many | - | TRBJ1-2 | TRBV14
CASSQDRTLRGREGLDTQYF | TGTGCCAGCAGCCAAGATCGTACTTTGAGAGGGCGGGAGGGCCTGGATACGCAGTATTTT | few | TRBD2 | TRBJ2-3 | TRBV4-2
CSGVRRPDGHSPLHF | TGCAGTGGCGTTCGGAGGCCGGACGGCCATTCACCCCTCCACTTT | many | - | TRBJ1-6 | TRBV20-1
CASGQVGALNTEAFF | TGTGCCAGCGGCCAAGTAGGGGCCTTGAACACTGAAGCTTTCTTT | many | - | TRBJ1-1 | TRBV14
CASSQSFWGQGNTGELFF | TGTGCCAGCAGTCAATCCTTCTGGGGACAGGGGAACACCGGGGAGCTGTTTTTT | few | TRBD1 | TRBJ2-2 | TRBV6-1
CSARSTGGTEAFF | TGCAGTGCTAGGTCGACGGGGGGCACTGAAGCTTTCTTT | - | - | TRBJ1-1 | TRBV20-1
CASSRGTGDRSPLHF | TGTGCCAGCAGCCGCGGGACAGGGGATCGATCACCCCTCCACTTT | many | TRBD1 | TRBJ1-6 | TRBV3-1
CASSSTLLVTSGSNEQFF | TGTGCCAGCAGCTCCACTCTACTCGTGACTAGCGGGAGTAATGAGCAGTTCTTC | many | TRBD2 | TRBJ2-1 | TRBV7-9
CASSLPGGRYTDTQYF | TGTGCCAGCAGTTTACCGGGGGGGCGGTACACAGATACGCAGTATTTT | many | TRBD2 | TRBJ2-3 | TRBV27
CSARTGAFQFF | TGCAGTGCTAGGACGGGCGCTTTTCAGTTCTTC | - | - | TRBJ2-1 | TRBV20-1
CASSLTVGERGGELFF | TGTGCCAGCAGCTTAACAGTGGGAGAACGCGGCGGGGAGCTGTTTTTT | many | - | TRBJ2-2 | TRBV7-8
CASSVVPGHSGNTIYF | TGTGCCAGCAGCGTAGTCCCAGGACACTCTGGAAACACCATATATTTT | many | - | TRBJ1-3 | TRBV9
CASSIGTDQPQHF | TGTGCCAGCAGCATTGGGACAGATCAGCCCCAGCATTTT | - | TRBD1 | TRBJ1-5 | TRBV5-4
CASSYRWNEQFF | TGTGCCAGCAGCTACCGGTGGAATGAGCAGTTCTTC | many | - | TRBJ2-1 | TRBV7-6
CASSLGWAGETGELFF | TGTGCCAGCAGTTTAGGATGGGCGGGAGAAACCGGGGAGCTGTTTTTT | few | TRBD2 | TRBJ2-2 | TRBV27
CASRLQGRDGYTF | TGTGCCAGCAGATTACAGGGTCGGGATGGCTACACCTTC | - | - | TRBJ1-2 | TRBV6-5
CASGGLGSPDTQYF | TGTGCCAGTGGTGGACTAGGATCGCCCGATACGCAGTATTTT | many | TRBD2 | TRBJ2-3 | TRBV2
CAVSESRSGENSPLHF | TGTGCCGTCAGTGAGTCGAGGTCAGGGGAAAATTCACCCCTCCACTTT | many | - | TRBJ1-6 | TRBV10-3
CASSPPSANTEAFF | TGTGCCAGCTCACCCCCCTCAGCTAACACTGAAGCTTTCTTT | many | - | TRBJ1-1 | TRBV18
CASSSSDHEAFF | TGTGCCAGCAGCTCCTCCGACCATGAAGCTTTCTTT | - | - | TRBJ1-1 | TRBV7-2
CASSPVAGLAGAYNEQFF | TGTGCCAGCAGCCCGGTGGCGGGACTAGCGGGTGCTTACAATGAGCAGTTCTTC | few | TRBD2 | TRBJ2-1 | TRBV7-9
CASSPLGGGRETQYF | TGCGCCAGCAGCCCCCTGGGAGGGGGGAGAGAGACCCAGTACTTC | few | - | TRBJ2-5 | TRBV4-1
CASSPGDTWNEQFF | TGTGCCAGCAGCCCGGGGGATACTTGGAATGAGCAGTTCTTC | few | - | TRBJ2-1 | TRBV9
CASSLTGSPNQPQHF | TGTGCCAGCAGCTTAACGGGGTCTCCCAATCAGCCCCAGCATTTT | - | - | TRBJ1-5 | TRBV7-3
CASSRRQTDTGTGGSGELFF | TGTGCCAGCAGCAGAAGACAGACTGACACCGGGACAGGCGGTTCCGGGGAGCTGTTTTTT | few | TRBD1 | TRBJ2-2 | TRBV12-3/TRBV12-4
CAIKEGTSGNTIYF | TGTGCCATCAAAGAGGGGACTTCTGGAAACACCATATATTTT | - | - | TRBJ1-3 | TRBV10-3
CASSPEGANTQYF | TGTGCCAGCAGTCCGGAGGGGGCGAATACGCAGTATTTT | - | - | TRBJ2-3 | TRBV12-3/TRBV12-4
CASSPSAGQGQGQPQHF | TGTGCCAGCAGCCCTTCCGCGGGACAGGGGCAAGGACAGCCCCAGCATTTT | - | TRBD1 | TRBJ1-5 | TRBV12-3/TRBV12-4
CASSPRSGLAYEQYF | TGTGCCAGCAGTCCACGCTCCGGTTTAGCCTACGAGCAGTACTTC | many | - | TRBJ2-7 | TRBV27